At least ten counts were recorded for the clone carrying this T cell receptor beta chain. This specimen belongs to a study of early T cells in non-severe SARS-CoV-2 infection. This CDR3 has 15 amino acids. V lost 5 bases to trimming and J lost 2 bases; unmatched junction nucleotides: 8. TCRdb reanalysed the 5' RACE reads using MiXCR and keeps one entry per CDR3 protein. The sample yields about 50,000 distinct CDR3 sequences, roughly a tenth seen once. The clonotype was recovered from an adult who was a healthcare worker with PCR-confirmed SARS-CoV-2 infection or an uninfected control (not recorded which). The chain links TRBV12-3 or TRBV12-4 to TRBJ1-2; 7 nucleotides agree with TRBD1. Sequencing was done on a sample of whole blood. This CDR3 reads CASSIISGQNYGYTF. In nucleotides, the CDR3 is TGTGCCAGCAGTATTATATCGGGACAGAACTATGGCTACACCTTC.